These 20 T cell receptor beta chains were sequenced from one sample in a study of blood T cell repertoires in COVID-19. Assay: immunoSEQ multiplex PCR; the TCRdb copy retains only in-frame clones and omits some. Here the sample spans over 150,000 clones, 84% being singletons. Sequencing input: peripheral blood. These receptors were collected from a human donor in a cohort sampled during active COVID-19.

V and J are TRBV19 and TRBJ1-4; D possibly corresponds to TRBD1 (5 bases). The germline V gene encodes CDR1 LNHDA and CDR2 SQIVND (reference sequence). With 5 bases removed from V and 1 base from J, the gap between germline ends came to 20 bases. This CDR3 is built from 18 residues. The CDR3, as DNA: TGTGCCAGTAGTCCCCGGGGGTTCGGAACGGGAACTAATGAAAAACTGTTTTTT. It codes for CASSPRGFGTGTNEKLFF.

This sequence joins TRBV24-1 and TRBJ1-5; D is ambiguous. The CDR3 is made up of 15 amino acids. V was trimmed by 9 bases and J by 0 bases, leaving 14 bases between them. Looked up from germline, CDR1 is KGHDR and CDR2 is SFDVKD. Here the CDR3 reads CATSRGRGSNQPQHF. Here the CDR3 DNA reads TGTGCCACCTCCCGGGGTCGGGGTAGCAATCAGCCCCAGCATTTT.

The chain recombines TRBV6-6 with TRBJ2-7, with D perhaps matching TRBD2 (6 bases). The CDR3 runs to 13 residues. CDR1 MNHNY and CDR2 SVGAGI come from the germline V gene (reference sequence). Trimming removed 5 bases from V and 3 bases from J, with 11 bases in between. The CDR3 reads CASSHTSSYEQYF. The CDR3 DNA follows: TGTGCCAGCAGTCACACTAGCAGCTACGAGCAGTACTTC.

The genes are TRBV12-3 or TRBV12-4 and TRBJ2-3; unclear D gene. The length of the CDR3 is 12 residues. Trimming shortened V by 5 bases and J by 6 bases, and 9 bases separated the two germline ends. The CDR3 region is CASSRYLDTQYF. CDR3 nucleotides: TGTGCCAGCAGTCGGTACCTCGATACGCAGTATTTT.

V usage is TRBV5-1 and J usage is TRBJ2-1, with 8 bases matching TRBD1. J was trimmed by 3 bases and V by 4 bases; bases with no gene match: 6. The CDR3 spans 15 residues. CDR1 and CDR2 from the germline V gene are SGHRS and YFSETQ. CDR3 protein: CASSPQGALYNEQFF. The DNA for the CDR3 is TGCGCCAGCAGCCCCCAGGGGGCCCTCTACAATGAGCAGTTCTTC. Full variable domain (outside the CDR3, taken from reference TRBV5-1 and TRBJ2-1): KAGVTQTPRYLIKTRGQQVTLSCSPISGHRSVSWYQQTPGQGLQFLFEYFSETQRNKGNFPGRFSGRQFSNSRSEMNVSTLELGDSALYLCASSPQGALYNEQFFGPGTRLTVL.

This chain joins TRBV2 and TRBJ2-6; unclear D gene. In germline, CDR1 is SNHLY, CDR2 FYNNEI. The V end was cut by 6 bases, the J end by 0 bases, with 9 bases between. This CDR3 is 15 amino acids long. Written as DNA, the CDR3 is TGTGCCAGCAGCCCACAGAGCTCTGGGGCCAACGTCCTGACTTTC. This sequence encodes CASSPQSSGANVLTF. Full variable domain (missing parts from reference TRBV2 and TRBJ2-6): EPEVTQTPSHQVTQMGQEVILRCVPISNHLYFYWYRQILGQKVEFLVSFYNNEISEKSEIFDDQFSVERPDGSNFTLKIRSTKLEDSAMYFCASSPQSSGANVLTFGAGSRLTVL.

Written as DNA, the CDR3 is TGTGCCAGCAGTCAGGGGGCACCCCTCCACTTT. It translates to CASSQGAPLHF. The chain joins TRBV12-3 or TRBV12-4 to TRBJ1-6; TRBD1 agrees at 7 bases. CDR3 length equals 11 residues. The junction had 0 bases not matched to a gene; V was cut back by 5 bases and J by 11 bases.

The genes are TRBV5-1 and TRBJ2-3; tentative D call: TRBD2 (5 bases). V gave up 0 bases and J gave up 1 base, with 9 bases separating them. The V gene's germline CDR1 is SGHRS and CDR2 YFSETQ. This CDR3 has 15 residues. The CDR3 DNA follows: TGCGCCAGCAGCTTGGGGACTCCAGGCACAGATACGCAGTATTTT. This sequence encodes CASSLGTPGTDTQYF.

J is TRBJ2-5 and V is TRBV3-1 (or the pseudogene TRBV3-2); 10 bases are shared with TRBD2. The CDR3 contains 18 residues. V was clipped by 1 base and J by 4 bases; unmatched bases: 12. Germline V gives CDR1 LGHDT, CDR2 YNNKEL (reference sequence). The CDR3 DNA follows: TGTGCCAGCAGCCAAGCGGGGGTAGCGGGAGGAATCACAGAGACCCAGTACTTC. Amino acid sequence: CASSQAGVAGGITETQYF.

V gene TRBV2 combines with J gene TRBJ2-5; TRBD2 matches at 7 bases. Trimming removed 7 bases from V and 5 bases from J; junction bases left unmatched: 13. The length of the CDR3 is 15 residues. Germline-derived CDR1 and CDR2 are SNHLY and FYNNEI. This CDR3 is CASIYRANGGETQYF. The CDR3, as DNA: TGTGCCAGCATTTACCGGGCCAACGGGGGGGAGACCCAGTACTTC.

J is TRBJ1-1 and V is TRBV7-8; D perhaps matches TRBD1 (5 bases). Germline V gives CDR1 SGHVS, CDR2 FQNEAQ. The CDR3 totals 13 residues. V shed 5 bases and J shed 8 bases, with 15 bases lying between them. CDR3 amino acids: CASSPGLRGEAFF. CDR3 coding DNA: TGTGCCAGCAGCCCCGGGCTTAGGGGCGAAGCTTTCTTT.

This chain connects TRBV7-8 to TRBJ2-3; 10 bases are a match to TRBD2. There are 16 residues in the CDR3. After removal of 7 bases from V and 4 bases from J, the junction contained 11 bases not matched to a gene. Looked up from germline, CDR1 is SGHVS and CDR2 is FQNEAQ. CDR3 sequence (DNA): TGTGCCAGCAAAACTCCCCTAGCGGGAGACTCAGATACGCAGTATTTT. Translation gives CASKTPLAGDSDTQYF.

This CDR3 reads CASTGGLEETQYF. CDR3 sequence (DNA): TGCGCCAGCACCGGGGGACTAGAAGAGACCCAGTACTTC. The chain is built from TRBV4-1 and TRBJ2-5; 8 bases match TRBD2. The germline gives CDR1 MGHRA, CDR2 YSYEKL. The CDR3 has 13 amino acids. Unmatched junction bases numbered 4, after V lost 7 bases and J lost 3 bases.

The chain combines TRBV18 with TRBJ2-1, with D tentatively TRBD1 (5 bases). Trimming removed 1 base at V and 0 bases at J, with 7 bases between. The CDR3 sequence is 15 residues long. The germline V gene encodes CDR1 KGHSH and CDR2 LQKENI. This CDR3 is CASSPQGSSYNEQFF. CDR3 nucleotide sequence: TGTGCCAGCTCACCACAGGGGTCCTCCTACAATGAGCAGTTCTTC.

This chain links TRBV5-1 with TRBJ1-4, with TRBD1 matching 7 bases. This CDR3 has 18 amino acids. The V segment lost 1 base and the J segment 0 bases; nucleotides outside the gene matches: 9. Germline CDR1 reads SGHRS; CDR2 reads YFSETQ. Here the CDR3 reads CASSLRDRTYATNEKLFF. CDR3 bases: TGCGCCAGCAGCTTGCGGGACAGAACGTACGCAACTAATGAAAAACTGTTTTTT.

V and J are TRBV7-9 and TRBJ1-1, with TRBD1 matching over 9 bases. CDR3 length: 15 residues. Germline loops: CDR1 SEHNR, CDR2 FQNEAQ (reference sequence). Unmatched junction bases numbered 8, after V lost 5 bases and J lost 4 bases. The CDR3: CASSPKDRGGTEAFF. The CDR3 DNA is TGTGCCAGCAGCCCCAAGGACAGGGGCGGCACTGAAGCTTTCTTT. Looking up the rest from reference TRBV7-9 and TRBJ1-1 gives the full variable domain: DTGVSQNPRHKITKRGQNVTFRCDPISEHNRLYWYRQTLGQGPEFLTYFQNEAQLEKSRLLSDRFSAERPKGSFSTLEIQRTEQGDSAMYLCASSPKDRGGTEAFFGQGTRLTVV.

The chain recombines TRBV5-1 with TRBJ2-7, with D perhaps TRBD2 (6 bases). The CDR3 covers 15 residues. Germline V lookup: CDR1 SGHRS, CDR2 YFSETQ. The V and J ends lost 0 bases and 2 bases respectively, with 12 bases between them. The CDR3 sequence: CASSLGIAAPYEQYF. In DNA form, the CDR3 reads TGCGCCAGCAGCTTGGGGATAGCGGCTCCCTACGAGCAGTACTTC.

The chain is built from TRBV18 and TRBJ2-2; 14 bases match TRBD2. Germline CDR1 is KGHSH and CDR2 is LQKENI. This CDR3 contains 19 residues. V lost 1 base, J lost 6 bases, and 10 bases stayed unmatched. Here the CDR3 DNA reads TGTGCCAGCTCACCACGGGGACTAGCGGGGGTAGCGACGGCCGGGGAGCTGTTTTTT. It specifies CASSPRGLAGVATAGELFF.

The chain links TRBV5-1 to TRBJ2-1; 9 bases agree with TRBD1. V shed 5 bases and J 5 bases; nucleotides not matched to a gene: 14. This CDR3 has 17 residues. Germline V gives CDR1 SGHRS, CDR2 YFSETQ. The CDR3 coding sequence is TGCGCCAGCAGTTTTAGTCCCACGGGACAGGGTGACAATGAGCAGTTCTTC. This translates into CASSFSPTGQGDNEQFF.

This chain uses TRBV5-6 with TRBJ2-1, with D perhaps matching TRBD1 (6 bases). V gave up 5 bases and J gave up 4 bases, with 13 bases separating them. The CDR3 is made up of 14 amino acids. CDR1 is SGHDT, CDR2 YYEEEE, per germline. The CDR3 sequence is CASRVQGRYNEQFF. The CDR3 coding sequence is TGTGCCAGCAGAGTCCAGGGGAGATACAATGAGCAGTTCTTC.